This is a list of T cell receptor beta chains from one sample in a study of cytomegalovirus exposure and HLA in healthy donors. Assay: immunoSEQ multiplex PCR; the TCRdb copy retains only in-frame clones and omits some. The sample includes about 190,000 clones, 60% to 80% of them seen just once. The specimen sequenced was PBMCs. The receptors derive from a woman aged 18-29 years in good health and CMV-seronegative. CDR3s include the opening cysteine and the closing phenylalanine or tryptophan. D genes are given only for firm matches. Clone size is stated in some rows and not others, as once, few, many or a class when expanded.

v_call	d_call	clone_size	j_call	cdr3_nt	cdr3_aa
TRBV7-2	TRBD1	NA	TRBJ1-3	TGTGCCAGCAGCTTATTAGGGACAGGTCTCGGAAACACCATATATTTT	CASSLLGTGLGNTIYF
TRBV15	NA	NA	TRBJ2-1	TGTGCCACCAGCAGAGAGCAGGGATATTACTACAATGAGCAGTTCTTC	CATSREQGYYYNEQFF
TRBV7-2	NA	NA	TRBJ1-1	TGTGCCAGCAGCTTAGTTTGGGGAGGGAAAAACGGTGAAGCTTTCTTT	CASSLVWGGKNGEAFF
TRBV7-3	TRBD2	NA	TRBJ2-3	TGTGCCAGCAGCTTAAGTCCTAGCGGGGGGGCATGGTCAGATACGCAGTATTTT	CASSLSPSGGAWSDTQYF
TRBV7-2	TRBD2	NA	TRBJ2-3	TGTGCCAGCAGCTTGGTGACTAGCGGGAGGACAGATACGCAGTATTTT	CASSLVTSGRTDTQYF
TRBV7-6	TRBD2	NA	TRBJ2-7	TGTGCCAGCAGCCGCCTAGCGGGAGGGCCCTCCTACGAGCAGTACTTC	CASSRLAGGPSYEQYF
TRBV2	NA	NA	TRBJ2-7	TGTGCCAGCAGTGATATCGAGCAGTACTTC	CASSDIEQYF
TRBV27	NA	NA	TRBJ1-2	TGTGCCAGCAGTTTAAATCGGGCGGGGCGGGATGGCTACACCTTC	CASSLNRAGRDGYTF
TRBV7-2	TRBD1	NA	TRBJ1-4	TGTGCCAGCAGCGTATTCCGACAGGGGGCAGCTAATGAAAAACTGTTTTTT	CASSVFRQGAANEKLFF
TRBV25-1	NA	NA	TRBJ2-7	TGTGCCAGCAGTTACTGGGACACCCCTACTGGCGAGCAGTACTTC	CASSYWDTPTGEQYF
TRBV19	TRBD1	few	TRBJ2-7	TGTGCCAGTAGTAAAACAGGGGCCACGTACTTC	CASSKTGATYF
TRBV4-3	TRBD1	NA	TRBJ2-5	TGCGCCAGCAGCCAAGATTCGAGGCAGGGGGTCGAGACCCAGTACTTC	CASSQDSRQGVETQYF